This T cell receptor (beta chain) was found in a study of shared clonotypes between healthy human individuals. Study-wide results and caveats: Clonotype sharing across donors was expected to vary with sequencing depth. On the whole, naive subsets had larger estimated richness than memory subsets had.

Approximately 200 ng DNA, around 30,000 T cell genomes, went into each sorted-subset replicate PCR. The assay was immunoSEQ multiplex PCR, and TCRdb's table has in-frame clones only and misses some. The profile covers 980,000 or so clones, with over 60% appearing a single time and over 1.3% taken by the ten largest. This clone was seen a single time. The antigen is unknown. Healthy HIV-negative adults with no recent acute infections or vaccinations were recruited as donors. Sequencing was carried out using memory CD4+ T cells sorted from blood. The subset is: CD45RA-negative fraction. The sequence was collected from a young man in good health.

Written as DNA, the CDR3 is TGTGCCAGAAGCAAAGGTGAAGCTTTCTTT. Translated, it gives CARSKGEAFF. The J gene is TRBJ1-1, the V gene TRBV5-3; D gene uncertain. TRBV5-3 is marked as an open reading frame, function uncertain. Between the trimmed V and J ends, which lost 4 bases and 7 bases, there was a span of 5 bases. CDR3 length equals 10 residues.